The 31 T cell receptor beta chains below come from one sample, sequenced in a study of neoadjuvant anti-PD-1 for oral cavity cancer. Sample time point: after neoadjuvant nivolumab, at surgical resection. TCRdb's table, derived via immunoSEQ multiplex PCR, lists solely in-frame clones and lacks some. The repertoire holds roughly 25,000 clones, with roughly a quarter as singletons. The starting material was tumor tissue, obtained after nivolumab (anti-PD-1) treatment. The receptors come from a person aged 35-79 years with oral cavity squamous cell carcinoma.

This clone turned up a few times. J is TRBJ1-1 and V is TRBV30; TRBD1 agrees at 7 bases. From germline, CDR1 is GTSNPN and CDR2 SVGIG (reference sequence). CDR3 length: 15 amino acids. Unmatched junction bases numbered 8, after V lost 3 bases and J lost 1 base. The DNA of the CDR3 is TGTGCCTGGAGCGTATCGGACAGGAGGAACACTGAAGCTTTCTTT. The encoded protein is CAWSVSDRRNTEAFF.

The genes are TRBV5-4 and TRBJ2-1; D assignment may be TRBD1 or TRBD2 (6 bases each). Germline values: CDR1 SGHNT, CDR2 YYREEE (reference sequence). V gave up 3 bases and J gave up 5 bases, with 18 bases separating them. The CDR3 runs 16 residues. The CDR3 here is CASSYIKGGTHNEQFF. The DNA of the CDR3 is TGTGCCAGCAGCTATATTAAAGGGGGGACGCACAATGAGCAGTTCTTC.

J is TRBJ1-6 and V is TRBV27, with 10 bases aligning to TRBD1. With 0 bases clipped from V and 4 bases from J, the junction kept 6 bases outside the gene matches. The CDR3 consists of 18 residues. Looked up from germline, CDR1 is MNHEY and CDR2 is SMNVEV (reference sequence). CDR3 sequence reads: CASSLSRDRGLYNSPLHF. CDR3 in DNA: TGTGCCAGCAGTTTATCCCGGGACAGGGGACTTTATAATTCACCCCTCCACTTT.

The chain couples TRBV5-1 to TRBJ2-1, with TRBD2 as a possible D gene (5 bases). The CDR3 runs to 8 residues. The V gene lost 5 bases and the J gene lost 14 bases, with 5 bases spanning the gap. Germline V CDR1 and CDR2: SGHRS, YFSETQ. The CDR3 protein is CASRREFF. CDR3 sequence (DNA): TGCGCCAGCAGGAGGGAGTTCTTC.

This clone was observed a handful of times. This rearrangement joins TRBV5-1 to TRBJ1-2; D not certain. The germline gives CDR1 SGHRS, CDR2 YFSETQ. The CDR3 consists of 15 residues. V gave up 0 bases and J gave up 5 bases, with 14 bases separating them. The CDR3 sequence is CASSLGVISLYGYTF. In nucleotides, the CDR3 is TGCGCCAGCAGCTTGGGGGTAATCTCCCTTTATGGCTACACCTTC.

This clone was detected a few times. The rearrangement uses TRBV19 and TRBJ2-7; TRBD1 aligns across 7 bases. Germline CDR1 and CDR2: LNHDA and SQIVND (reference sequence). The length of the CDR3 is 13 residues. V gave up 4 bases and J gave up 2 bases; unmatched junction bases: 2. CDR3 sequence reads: CASSRTGTYEQYF. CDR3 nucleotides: TGTGCCAGTAGTAGGACAGGAACCTACGAGCAGTACTTC.

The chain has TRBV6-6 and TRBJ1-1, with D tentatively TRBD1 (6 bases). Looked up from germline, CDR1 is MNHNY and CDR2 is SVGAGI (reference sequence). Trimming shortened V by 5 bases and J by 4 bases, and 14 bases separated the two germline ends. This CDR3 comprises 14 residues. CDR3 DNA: TGTGCCAGCAGTCTGTTGGGGGCTATCACTGAAGCTTTCTTT. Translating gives CASSLLGAITEAFF.

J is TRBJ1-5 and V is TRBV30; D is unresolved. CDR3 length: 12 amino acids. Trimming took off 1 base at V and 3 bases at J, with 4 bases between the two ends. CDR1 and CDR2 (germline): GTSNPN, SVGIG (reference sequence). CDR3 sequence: CAWSGDNQPQHF. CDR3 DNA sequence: TGTGCCTGGAGTGGCGACAATCAGCCCCAGCATTTT.

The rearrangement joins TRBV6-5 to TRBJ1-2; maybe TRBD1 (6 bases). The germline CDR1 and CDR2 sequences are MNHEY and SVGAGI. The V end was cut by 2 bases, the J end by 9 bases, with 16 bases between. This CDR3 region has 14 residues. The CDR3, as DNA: TGTGCCAGCAGTTACCGGGCGACAGGAATGAGCTACACCTTC. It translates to CASSYRATGMSYTF.

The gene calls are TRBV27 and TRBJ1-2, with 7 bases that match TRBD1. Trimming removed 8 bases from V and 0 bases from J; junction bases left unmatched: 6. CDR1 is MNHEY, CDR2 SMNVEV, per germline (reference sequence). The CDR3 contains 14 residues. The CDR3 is CASETGAPNYGYTF. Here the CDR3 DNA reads TGTGCCAGCGAAACAGGGGCCCCTAACTATGGCTACACCTTC.

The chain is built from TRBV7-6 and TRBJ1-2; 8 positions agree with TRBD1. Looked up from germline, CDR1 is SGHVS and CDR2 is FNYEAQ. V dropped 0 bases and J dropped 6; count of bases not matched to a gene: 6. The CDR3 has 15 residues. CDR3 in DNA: TGTGCCAGCAGCTTAGCGGTGGACAGGGAGAATGGCTACACCTTC. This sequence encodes CASSLAVDRENGYTF.

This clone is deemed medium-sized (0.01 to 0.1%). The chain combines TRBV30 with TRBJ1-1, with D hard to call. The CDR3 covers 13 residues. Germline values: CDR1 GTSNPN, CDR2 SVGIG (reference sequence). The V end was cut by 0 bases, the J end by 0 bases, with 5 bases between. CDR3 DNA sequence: TGTGCCTGGAGTGTGGGATTGAACACTGAAGCTTTCTTT. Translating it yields CAWSVGLNTEAFF.

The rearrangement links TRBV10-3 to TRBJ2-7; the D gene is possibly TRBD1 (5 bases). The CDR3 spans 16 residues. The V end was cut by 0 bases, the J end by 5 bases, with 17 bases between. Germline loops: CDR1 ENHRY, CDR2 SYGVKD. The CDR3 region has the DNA TGTGCCATCAGTGAGTCGATCAGGGTTAGGGGCGACGAGCAGTACTTC. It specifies CAISESIRVRGDEQYF.

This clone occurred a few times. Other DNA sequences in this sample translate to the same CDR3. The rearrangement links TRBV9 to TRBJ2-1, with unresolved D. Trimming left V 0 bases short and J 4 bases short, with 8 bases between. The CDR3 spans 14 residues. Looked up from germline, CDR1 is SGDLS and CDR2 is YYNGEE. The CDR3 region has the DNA TGTGCCAGCAGCGTAGGTTCCGGGTACAATGAGCAGTTCTTC. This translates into CASSVGSGYNEQFF.

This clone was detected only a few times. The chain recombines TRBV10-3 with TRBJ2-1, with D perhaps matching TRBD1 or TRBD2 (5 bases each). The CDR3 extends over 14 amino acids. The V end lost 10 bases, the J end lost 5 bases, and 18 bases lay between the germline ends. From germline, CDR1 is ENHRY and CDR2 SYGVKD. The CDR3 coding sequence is TGTGCCACCTTTTCCGGGACGGCTAACAATGAGCAGTTCTTC. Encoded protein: CATFSGTANNEQFF.

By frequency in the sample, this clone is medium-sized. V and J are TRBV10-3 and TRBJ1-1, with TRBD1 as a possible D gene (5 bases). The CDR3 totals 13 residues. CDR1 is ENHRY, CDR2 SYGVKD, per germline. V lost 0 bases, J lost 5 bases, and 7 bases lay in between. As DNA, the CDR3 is TGTGCCATCAGTGAGTCCGGGGGAACTGAAGCTTTCTTT. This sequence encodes CAISESGGTEAFF.

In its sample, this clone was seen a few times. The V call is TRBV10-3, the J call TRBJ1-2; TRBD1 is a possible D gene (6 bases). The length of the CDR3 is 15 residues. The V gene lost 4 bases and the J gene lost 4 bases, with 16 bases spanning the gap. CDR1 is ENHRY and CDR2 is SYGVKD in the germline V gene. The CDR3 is CAISGVSGRGYGYTF. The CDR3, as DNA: TGTGCCATCAGTGGTGTCTCTGGCAGGGGCTATGGCTACACCTTC.

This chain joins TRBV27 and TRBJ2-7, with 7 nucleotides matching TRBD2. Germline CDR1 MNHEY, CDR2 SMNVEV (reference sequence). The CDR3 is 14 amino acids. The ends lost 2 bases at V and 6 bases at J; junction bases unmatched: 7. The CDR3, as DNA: TGTGCCAGCAGTTTAGGGACTAAGGAGAGCGAGCAGTACTTC. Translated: CASSLGTKESEQYF.

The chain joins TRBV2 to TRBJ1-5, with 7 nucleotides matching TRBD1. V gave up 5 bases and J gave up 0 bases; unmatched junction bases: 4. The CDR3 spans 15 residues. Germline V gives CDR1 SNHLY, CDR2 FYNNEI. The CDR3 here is CASSKDRTSNQPQHF. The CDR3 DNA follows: TGTGCCAGCAGTAAGGACAGGACTAGCAATCAGCCCCAGCATTTT.

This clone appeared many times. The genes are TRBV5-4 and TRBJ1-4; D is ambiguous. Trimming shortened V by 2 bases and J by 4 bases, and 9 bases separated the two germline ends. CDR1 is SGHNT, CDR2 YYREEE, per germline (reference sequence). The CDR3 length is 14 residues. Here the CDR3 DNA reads TGTGCCAGCAGCTTCGGCTCGGGTAATGAAAAACTGTTTTTT. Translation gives CASSFGSGNEKLFF.

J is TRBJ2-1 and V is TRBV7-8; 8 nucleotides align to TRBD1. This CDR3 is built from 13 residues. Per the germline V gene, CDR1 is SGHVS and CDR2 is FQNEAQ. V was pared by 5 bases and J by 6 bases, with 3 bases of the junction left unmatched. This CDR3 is CASSQDRANEQFF. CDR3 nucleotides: TGTGCCAGCAGCCAGGACAGGGCCAATGAGCAGTTCTTC.

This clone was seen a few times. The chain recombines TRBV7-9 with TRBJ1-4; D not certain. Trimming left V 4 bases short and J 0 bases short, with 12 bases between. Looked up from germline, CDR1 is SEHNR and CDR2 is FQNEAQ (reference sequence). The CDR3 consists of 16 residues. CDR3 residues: CASSSNREATNEKLFF. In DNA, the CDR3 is TGTGCCAGCAGCTCCAACCGCGAAGCAACTAATGAAAAACTGTTTTTT.

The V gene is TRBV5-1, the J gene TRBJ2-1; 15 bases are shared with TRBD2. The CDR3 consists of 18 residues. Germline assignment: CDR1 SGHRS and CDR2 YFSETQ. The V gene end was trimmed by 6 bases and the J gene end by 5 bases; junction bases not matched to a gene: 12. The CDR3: CASTQGLAGGPRDNEQFF. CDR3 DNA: TGCGCCAGCACACAGGGACTAGCGGGAGGTCCGCGCGACAATGAGCAGTTCTTC.

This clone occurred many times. The CDR3: CASSAMVLGELFF. In DNA form, the CDR3 reads TGTGCCAGCTCCGCGATGGTCTTAGGGGAGCTGTTTTTT. The rearrangement joins TRBV18 to TRBJ2-2; D gene ambiguous. With 6 bases removed from V and 8 bases from J, the gap between germline ends came to 13 bases. CDR1 KGHSH and CDR2 LQKENI come from the germline V gene. The CDR3 covers 13 residues.

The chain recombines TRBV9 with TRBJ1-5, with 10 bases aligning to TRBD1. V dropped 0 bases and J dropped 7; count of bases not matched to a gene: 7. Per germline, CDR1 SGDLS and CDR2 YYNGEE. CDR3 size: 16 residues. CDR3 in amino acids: CASSVGLETGGQPQHF. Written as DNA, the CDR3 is TGTGCCAGCAGCGTAGGCCTCGAGACAGGGGGCCAGCCCCAGCATTTT.

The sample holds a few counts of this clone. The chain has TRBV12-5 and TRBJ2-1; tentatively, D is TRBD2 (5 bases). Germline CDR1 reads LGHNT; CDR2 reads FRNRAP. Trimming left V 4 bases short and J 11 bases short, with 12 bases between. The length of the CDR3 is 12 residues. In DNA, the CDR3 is TGTGCTAGTGGTTCCCTGAGCGGTCAGCAGTTCTTC. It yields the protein CASGSLSGQQFF.

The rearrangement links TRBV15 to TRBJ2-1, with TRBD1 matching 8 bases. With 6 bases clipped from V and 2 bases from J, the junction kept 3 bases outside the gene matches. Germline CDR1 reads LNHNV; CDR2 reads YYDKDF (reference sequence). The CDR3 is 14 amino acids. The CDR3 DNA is TGTGCCACCAGGCCACAGGGGGCCTACAATGAGCAGTTCTTC. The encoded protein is CATRPQGAYNEQFF.

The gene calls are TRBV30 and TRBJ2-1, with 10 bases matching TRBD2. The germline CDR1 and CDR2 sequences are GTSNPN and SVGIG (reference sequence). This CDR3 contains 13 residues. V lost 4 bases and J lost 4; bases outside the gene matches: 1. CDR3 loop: CAWNSGGYNEQFF. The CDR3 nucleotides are TGTGCCTGGAATAGCGGGGGGTACAATGAGCAGTTCTTC. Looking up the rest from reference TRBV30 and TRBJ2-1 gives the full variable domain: SQTIHQWPATLVQPVGSPLSLECTVEGTSNPNLYWYRQAAGRGLQLLFYSVGIGQISSEVPQNLSASRPQDRQFILSSKKLLLSDSGFYLCAWNSGGYNEQFFGPGTRLTVL.

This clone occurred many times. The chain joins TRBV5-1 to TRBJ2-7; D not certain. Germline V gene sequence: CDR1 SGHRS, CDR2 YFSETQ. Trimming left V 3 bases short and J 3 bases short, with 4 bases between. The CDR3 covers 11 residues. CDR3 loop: CASSSDYEQYF. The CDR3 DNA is TGCGCCAGCAGCTCAGACTACGAGCAGTACTTC.

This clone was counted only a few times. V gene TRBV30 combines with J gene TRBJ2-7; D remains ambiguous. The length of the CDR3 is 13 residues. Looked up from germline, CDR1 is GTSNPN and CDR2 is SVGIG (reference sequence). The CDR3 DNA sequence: TGTGCAGGAAGGTCAGCCAACACCTACGAGCAGTACTTC. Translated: CAGRSANTYEQYF.

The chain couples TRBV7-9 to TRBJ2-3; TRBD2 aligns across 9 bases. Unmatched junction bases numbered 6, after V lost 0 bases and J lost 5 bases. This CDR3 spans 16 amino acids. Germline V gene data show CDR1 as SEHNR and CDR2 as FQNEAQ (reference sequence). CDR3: CASSLASGGLIDTQYF. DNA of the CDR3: TGTGCCAGCAGCTTAGCTAGCGGGGGACTTATAGATACGCAGTATTTT.